The subject of this entry is one TCR beta chain. Its antigen is currently unknown. The trim removed 6 bases at V and 0 bases at J, leaving 12 bases unmatched. The CDR3 is made up of 18 amino acids. Germline V gene data show CDR1 as ENHRY and CDR2 as SYGVKD. The data originate from a study of T cell responses to AZD1222 COVID-19 vaccine. Study as a whole: Pooling of second doses given at about 4 or about 12 weeks was done. Study-level points and caveats: Spike-specific TCR breadth rose after two AZD1222 doses, and depth rose as well. At baseline, just 6 or 7 AZD1222 recipients tested seropositive. Unmutated regions of variants are reportedly targeted by nearly half of spike-specific TCRs.

Some clones are missing from TCRdb's copy, which holds only in-frame ones; the method was immunoSEQ multiplex PCR. The sample carries 180,000 or so clones, less than 95% recorded once. The TCR originated in an adult in good health. Source: peripheral blood, taken on day 0 of AZD1222 vaccination. V gene TRBV10-3 combines with J gene TRBJ2-1, with TRBD2 identical over 9 bases. The CDR3: CAIRPGAGGSSSYNEQFF. The CDR3 nucleotides read TGTGCCATCAGACCCGGGGCGGGAGGGTCGAGCTCCTACAATGAGCAGTTCTTC.